This passage covers 10 T cell receptor beta chains from one sample sequenced in a study of T-cell reconstitution after alpha-beta-depleted transplantation in children. The library targeted TCRbeta and was prepared with unique molecular identifiers. TCRdb used MiXCR to reprocess the PCR reads, holding one entry per CDR3 protein. In the table there are approximately 400,000 distinct CDR3 sequences, roughly 10% of which are singletons. Sequenced material: PBMCs from the stem cell graft donor, taken from the stem cell graft. All receptors come from a human donor who donated a stem cell graft to a child with acute myeloid leukemia.

This clonotype came up a few times. This rearrangement joins TRBV3-1 to TRBJ1-3; no reliable D call. Germline V gene data show CDR1 as LGHDT and CDR2 as YNNKEL (reference sequence). V lost 4 bases to trimming and J lost 9 bases, with 16 bases between them. This CDR3 spans 14 amino acids. The CDR3: CASSPLTGAGTIYF. The CDR3 bases are TGTGCCAGCAGCCCCCTCACCGGTGCAGGCACCATATATTTT.

J is TRBJ2-2 and V is TRBV12-3 or TRBV12-4; possible D gene TRBD1, 5 bases. The germline V and J ends were trimmed by 6 bases and 6 bases, with 8 bases remaining between them. The CDR3 runs 12 residues. CDR3 DNA sequence: TGTGCCAGCAGGCGACAGCCCGGGGAGCTGTTTTTT. This sequence encodes CASRRQPGELFF.

The table lists this clonotype with a few counts. The V gene is TRBV7-9, the J gene TRBJ1-1; 9 bases map to TRBD1. J lost 8 bases, V lost 5 bases, and 9 bases had no gene match. The germline V gene encodes CDR1 SEHNR and CDR2 FQNEAQ (reference sequence). The CDR3 is 14 amino acids. CDR3 DNA sequence: TGTGCCAGCAGCCCGGACAGGGGATTTTCCGAAGCTTTCTTT. Amino acid sequence: CASSPDRGFSEAFF.

This clonotype came up many times. The chain links TRBV4-1 to TRBJ2-2; D could derive from TRBD1 or TRBD2 (6 bases each). This CDR3 has 17 residues. Germline V gene lookup returns CDR1 MGHRA and CDR2 YSYEKL. V lost 4 bases and J 1 base, leaving 16 bases between the germline ends. The CDR3 DNA sequence: TGCGCCAGCAGCCCGAATAGGGGGGCAGTGAACACCGGGGAGCTGTTTTTT. This codes for CASSPNRGAVNTGELFF.

Here the CDR3 DNA reads TGTGCCAGCAGTTCTATGACAGGGGGCGACTATGGCTACACCTTC. Encoded protein: CASSSMTGGDYGYTF. This sequence joins TRBV7-9 and TRBJ1-2; 10 positions agree with TRBD1. CDR1 SEHNR and CDR2 FQNEAQ come from the germline V gene (reference sequence). The V segment lost 6 bases and the J segment 3 bases; nucleotides outside the gene matches: 7. This CDR3 comprises 15 residues.

In the case of this clonotype: At one boundary the junction diverges from the germline segment, which might be a read error. The chain combines TRBV15 with TRBJ2-1; 10 nucleotides match TRBD2. This CDR3 has 21 amino acids. The V gene's germline CDR1 is LNHNV and CDR2 YYDKDF (reference sequence). This CDR3 is CATSRDPGVLAGESSYNEHFF. The CDR3 region has the DNA TGTGCCACCAGCAGAGATCCAGGGGTCCTAGCGGGGGAGAGCTCCTACAATGAGCACTTCTTC.

V is TRBV4-1 and J is TRBJ2-3, with D tentatively TRBD1 (5 bases). V shed 0 bases and J shed 6 bases, with 13 bases lying between them. Germline V gene lookup returns CDR1 MGHRA and CDR2 YSYEKL. The CDR3 is made up of 15 amino acids. The CDR3 here is CASSQDRQMVDTQYF. CDR3 nucleotide sequence: TGCGCCAGCAGCCAAGATAGACAGATGGTTGATACGCAGTATTTT.

The rearrangement joins TRBV20-1 to TRBJ2-1, with a tentative D call TRBD2 (6 bases). The germline CDR1 and CDR2 sequences are DFQATT and SNEGSKA (reference sequence). This CDR3 spans 15 amino acids. V was cut by 1 base and J by 7 bases, with 17 bases left in between. CDR3 region: CSARASPWRGNEQFF. DNA for the CDR3: TGCAGTGCTAGAGCGTCTCCGTGGCGGGGTAATGAGCAGTTCTTC.

This clonotype came up a few times. The rearrangement joins TRBV6-1 to TRBJ1-4, with 11 bases that match TRBD1. The CDR3 runs 17 residues. J lost 0 bases, V lost 7 bases, and 7 bases had no gene match. CDR1 is MNHNS, CDR2 SASEGT, per germline. The CDR3 protein is CASKAGQGAATNEKLFF. CDR3 in DNA: TGTGCCAGCAAGGCAGGACAGGGGGCTGCAACTAATGAAAAACTGTTTTTT.

This clonotype was counted between two and nine times. The V call is TRBV9, the J call TRBJ2-2; D remains unclear. In germline, CDR1 is SGDLS, CDR2 YYNGEE. This CDR3 has 14 residues. Trimming took 0 bases from V and 2 from J, leaving 5 bases between them. For the CDR3, the DNA is TGTGCCAGCAGCGTAGGTCACAACACCGGGGAGCTGTTTTTT. As protein: CASSVGHNTGELFF.